The source of this TCR beta chain is a study of T cell changes during pregnancy in multiple sclerosis. The method was immunoSEQ multiplex PCR; TCRdb's version includes in-frame clones alone and lacks a portion of them. The sample has over 45,000 clones; less than 95% are singletons. This CDR3 comprises 13 residues. The V gene's germline CDR1 is KGHSH and CDR2 LQKENI. Trimming took 3 bases from V and 0 from J, leaving 6 bases between them. The genes are TRBV18 and TRBJ2-7; the D is unclear. Here the sequenced sample was peripheral blood, taken in the first trimester of pregnancy. The sequence was obtained from a female donor in good health, enrolled as a control in a pregnancy study. The CDR3 loop is CASSPSFSYEQYF. As DNA, the CDR3 is TGTGCCAGCTCACCGTCATTCTCCTACGAGCAGTACTTC.